Each of the 13 T cell receptor beta chains below was sequenced from the same sample in a study of spatial heterogeneity in lung cancer. The time point: sample taken at primary tumor resection. TCRdb fed the 5' RACE reads into MiXCR, producing one record per CDR3 protein. The data hold tens of thousands of distinct CDR3 sequences, with roughly 6.4% observed a single time. Sequences were derived from PBMCs, sampled at surgery. The source of these receptors is a female donor with early-stage non-small cell lung cancer.

This clonotype occurred many times. The rearrangement uses TRBV12-3 or TRBV12-4 and TRBJ1-1; unclear D gene. The CDR3 runs to 12 residues. Trimming took off 6 bases at V and 1 base at J, with 6 bases between the two ends. As DNA, the CDR3 is TGTGCCAGCAGGGCAGCGAACACTGAAGCTTTCTTT. This codes for CASRAANTEAFF.

Only a few counts were recorded for this clonotype. V and J are TRBV3-1 and TRBJ2-1; no clear D. Germline loops: CDR1 LGHDT, CDR2 YNNKEL (reference sequence). V dropped 4 bases and J dropped 5 bases, with 9 bases sitting between them. The CDR3 consists of 13 residues. This chain's CDR3 is CASSPALNNEQFF. The CDR3 region has the DNA TGTGCCAGCAGCCCTGCACTTAACAATGAGCAGTTCTTC.

This clonotype was counted many times. V gene TRBV28 combines with J gene TRBJ2-1; D unresolved. Trimming left V 5 bases short and J 0 bases short, with 11 bases between. CDR1 is MDHEN, CDR2 SYDVKM, per germline. The CDR3 sequence is 15 residues long. The CDR3 loop reads CASSMISSSYNEQFF. The CDR3 DNA reads as TGTGCCAGCAGTATGATTTCAAGCTCCTACAATGAGCAGTTCTTC.

The gene calls are TRBV7-2 and TRBJ1-2; D is uncertain. Germline V gene lookup returns CDR1 SGHTA and CDR2 FQGNSA. V lost 2 bases and J lost 0, with 7 bases in between. The CDR3 consists of 14 residues. In nucleotides, the CDR3 is TGTGCCAGCAGCTTAAGGAGAGCTAACTATGGCTACACCTTC. Amino acids: CASSLRRANYGYTF. Using reference TRBV7-2 and TRBJ1-2 for the parts outside the CDR3, the full variable domain is GAGVSQSPSNKVTEKGKDVELRCDPISGHTALYWYRQSLGQGLEFLIYFQGNSAPDKSGLPSDRFSAERTGGSVSTLTIQRTQQEDSAVYLCASSLRRANYGYTFGSGTRLTVV.

This clonotype was observed at least ten times. V gene TRBV30 combines with J gene TRBJ1-5; D possibly corresponds to TRBD1 (5 bases). This CDR3 region has 16 residues. V lost 4 bases, J lost 2 bases, and 18 bases lay in between. CDR1 and CDR2 (germline): GTSNPN, SVGIG (reference sequence). The CDR3 loop reads CAWTSRAPGGNQPQHF. CDR3 coding DNA: TGTGCCTGGACTTCCCGGGCTCCGGGGGGCAATCAGCCCCAGCATTTT.

The table lists this clonotype with many counts. J is TRBJ2-1 and V is TRBV5-1, with 7 bases matching TRBD1. Germline trimming cut 7 bases from V and 7 bases from J; bases unmatched to any gene: 5. CDR1 SGHRS and CDR2 YFSETQ come from the germline V gene. The CDR3 runs to 12 residues. As DNA, the CDR3 is TGCGCCAGCGGATCGACAGGGAATGAGCAGTTCTTC. Its translation is CASGSTGNEQFF.

This clonotype was recorded many times. The rearrangement uses TRBV28 and TRBJ2-1; D unclear. V lost 8 bases and J 7 bases, leaving 18 bases between the germline ends. CDR3 length: 14 amino acids. The V gene's germline CDR1 is MDHEN and CDR2 SYDVKM. The CDR3 loop is CASHKAPSRNEQFF. CDR3 nucleotides: TGTGCCAGCCACAAAGCCCCATCGAGGAATGAGCAGTTCTTC.

This clonotype was detected ten times or more. V usage is TRBV20-1 and J usage is TRBJ2-5, with D perhaps assigned TRBD1 or TRBD2 (5 bases each). The CDR3 has 14 residues. Germline CDR1 DFQATT, CDR2 SNEGSKA (reference sequence). V dropped 3 bases and J dropped 4 bases, with 15 bases sitting between them. CDR3 bases: TGCAGTGCTAGGGGACCCCGGGGTAGAGAGACCCAGTACTTC. This codes for CSARGPRGRETQYF.

This clonotype was observed many times. The rearrangement joins TRBV4-2 to TRBJ1-1; D gene unclear. The CDR3 has 15 amino acids. Trimming took 0 bases from V and 2 from J, leaving 10 bases between them. CDR1 and CDR2 (germline): LGHNA, YNFKEQ. The CDR3 DNA reads TGTGCCAGCAGCCAAGACCCGGACCCTAACACTGAAGCTTTCTTT. The encoded protein is CASSQDPDPNTEAFF.

This clonotype was counted at least ten times. The chain joins TRBV7-2 to TRBJ2-5; 8 bases are a match to TRBD2. There are 16 residues in the CDR3. V lost 1 base, J lost 1 base, and 5 bases stayed unmatched. Germline V gene lookup returns CDR1 SGHTA and CDR2 FQGNSA. CDR3 region: CASSLVGGGPQETQYF. The CDR3 DNA sequence: TGTGCCAGCAGCTTAGTGGGCGGGGGGCCCCAAGAGACCCAGTACTTC.

This clonotype was recorded once. CDR3 amino acids: CASSYGGSGTEAFF. CDR3 bases: TGTGCCAGCAGTTACGGGGGGAGTGGCACTGAAGCTTTCTTT. V is TRBV6-2 or TRBV6-3 and J is TRBJ1-1; possible D gene TRBD1, 5 bases. The CDR3 runs 14 residues. The ends were cut back, 2 bases at V and 4 bases at J, with 11 bases in the middle. The germline gives CDR1 MNHEY, CDR2 SVGEGT.

This clonotype was picked up a small number of times. V is TRBV19 and J is TRBJ1-5, with D perhaps matching TRBD1 (5 bases). The CDR3 extends over 14 amino acids. The V end was cut by 8 bases, the J end by 0 bases, with 11 bases between. Germline V gene lookup returns CDR1 LNHDA and CDR2 SQIVND (reference sequence). The CDR3 nucleotides read TGTGCCAGTGGGACCCGATCTAGCAATCAGCCCCAGCATTTT. It yields the protein CASGTRSSNQPQHF.

This clonotype has ten or more counts. V and J are TRBV5-1 and TRBJ1-3; 8 positions match TRBD1. The CDR3 totals 18 residues. Trimming removed 4 bases from V and 0 bases from J; junction bases left unmatched: 12. Germline V CDR1 and CDR2: SGHRS, YFSETQ. In DNA, the CDR3 is TGCGCCAGCAGCGGGAGGGCAGGGGGCCCGAGCTCTGGAAACACCATATATTTT. This sequence encodes CASSGRAGGPSSGNTIYF.